What follows are 10 T cell receptor beta chains derived from one specimen sequenced in a study of T-cell reconstitution after alpha-beta-depleted transplantation in children. The library targeted TCRbeta and was prepared with unique molecular identifiers. From the PCR reads, TCRdb called clonotypes with MiXCR, one entry per CDR3 protein. The data show 300,000 to 350,000 distinct CDR3 sequences, roughly 25% seen once. This specimen was PBMCs, mostly from graft donor cells, taken 180 days after TCRalphabeta/CD19-depleted stem cell transplant. These receptors all stem from a male patient aged 5 to 17 who had a stem cell transplant for acute lymphoblastic leukemia, so the T cells may come from the graft donor.

The V gene is TRBV27, the J gene TRBJ2-5; D gene unclear. Trimming left V 1 base short and J 5 bases short, with 8 bases between. Looked up from germline, CDR1 is MNHEY and CDR2 is SMNVEV (reference sequence). This CDR3 spans 13 amino acids. CDR3 nucleotide sequence: TGTGCCAGCAGTTTATGGTCTGGGGAGACCCAGTACTTC. Its translation is CASSLWSGETQYF.

This clonotype was counted many times. The rearrangement uses TRBV7-8 and TRBJ2-1, with D perhaps TRBD1 (5 bases). The CDR3 sequence is 15 residues long. The V end was cut by 0 bases, the J end by 2 bases, with 8 bases between. From germline, CDR1 is SGHVS and CDR2 FQNEAQ. The DNA for the CDR3 is TGTGCCAGCAGCTTAGCGGCAGGGACCTACAATGAGCAGTTCTTC. Residues: CASSLAAGTYNEQFF.

There are a few counts of this clonotype. The V and J genes are TRBV29-1 and TRBJ1-1; no firm D call. The CDR3 is 11 amino acids. The V end lost 7 bases, the J end lost 4 bases, and 10 bases lay between the germline ends. In germline, CDR1 is SQVTM, CDR2 ANQGSEA. As DNA, the CDR3 is TGCAGCGCCGCTCGGGTCACTGAAGCTTTCTTT. Residues: CSAARVTEAFF. Based on the CDR3 plus reference TRBV29-1 and TRBJ1-1, the full variable domain is SAVISQKPSRDICQRGTSLTIQCQVDSQVTMMFWYRQQPGQSLTLIATANQGSEATYESGFVIDKFPISRPNLTFSTLTVSNMSPEDSSIYLCSAARVTEAFFGQGTRLTVV.

The chain recombines TRBV3-1 with TRBJ2-7, with D tentatively TRBD2 (5 bases). The CDR3 has 18 amino acids. V lost 8 bases, J lost 0 bases, and 26 bases lay in between. The germline V gene encodes CDR1 LGHDT and CDR2 YNNKEL (reference sequence). The CDR3 protein is CASCSLLRGGGASYEQYF. CDR3 in DNA: TGTGCCAGCTGTTCCTTGTTGAGAGGAGGAGGCGCCTCCTACGAGCAGTACTTC.

For this clonotype: The germline gene is not matched at one end of the junction; a read error may be the cause. This chain joins TRBV5-1 and TRBJ1-3; a weak D match, TRBD1 (6 bases). The CDR3 contains 15 residues. CDR1 and CDR2 (germline): SGHRS, YFSETQ. Here the CDR3 DNA reads TGCGCCAGCAGCGGGGGCTCGATCTCTGGAAGCACCATATATTTT. Protein: CASSGGSISGSTIYF.

The rearrangement links TRBV20-1 to TRBJ2-3, with 11 bases fitting TRBD1. The germline V gene has CDR1 DFQATT and CDR2 SNEGSKA (reference sequence). V gave up 6 bases and J gave up 7 bases; unmatched junction bases: 9. The CDR3 loop spans 14 amino acids. DNA for the CDR3: TGCAGTGCCACGGACAGGGGGCGTAGAAATACGCAGTATTTT. Protein product: CSATDRGRRNTQYF.

The chain is built from TRBV5-5 and TRBJ2-7, with TRBD1 as a possible D gene (5 bases). The germline V gene encodes CDR1 SGHKS and CDR2 YYEKEE (reference sequence). Trimming shortened V by 4 bases and J by 2 bases, and 22 bases separated the two germline ends. This CDR3 is built from 17 residues. CDR3 sequence (DNA): TGTGCCAGCAGCGATTGGGGCCAAAGGGTCTCTACCTACGAGCAGTACTTC. Its protein product is CASSDWGQRVSTYEQYF.

There are a few counts of this clonotype. V usage is TRBV27 and J usage is TRBJ2-1; 7 nucleotides match TRBD2. The V segment lost 6 bases and the J segment 6 bases; nucleotides outside the gene matches: 11. The CDR3 consists of 15 residues. Germline lookup yields CDR1 MNHEY and CDR2 SMNVEV (reference sequence). CDR3 region: CASRASGLSANEQFF. CDR3 DNA: TGTGCCAGCAGAGCTAGCGGCCTCTCGGCCAATGAGCAGTTCTTC.

This clonotype turned up a few times. The rearrangement links TRBV7-8 to TRBJ2-2; D gene uncertain. Germline values: CDR1 SGHVS, CDR2 FQNEAQ. V lost 3 bases and J 4 bases, leaving 12 bases between the germline ends. The CDR3 runs to 15 residues. The DNA for the CDR3 is TGTGCCAGCAGCTTTTTCCCCACGGGCACCGGGGAGCTGTTTTTT. It specifies CASSFFPTGTGELFF.

The sample holds a few counts of this clonotype. V gene TRBV6-5 combines with J gene TRBJ1-1; D is undetermined. CDR3 length equals 13 residues. The ends were cut back, 2 bases at V and 1 base at J, with 5 bases in the middle. CDR1 is MNHEY, CDR2 SVGAGI, per germline. In DNA, the CDR3 is TGTGCCAGCAGTTACGTACCGAACACTGAAGCTTTCTTT. Residues: CASSYVPNTEAFF.